The rows below give T cell receptor beta chains drawn from one sample of a study of cytomegalovirus exposure and HLA in healthy donors. Profiling relied on immunoSEQ multiplex PCR, and the TCRdb table lists in-frame clones only, not all of them. The table has 150,000 or so clones, roughly four fifths seen once. Sequenced input: PBMCs. The receptors were gathered from a female donor in good health and CMV-seronegative. Both conserved end residues are part of each CDR3. The D gene is left open where the match is weak. Clone sizes are given selectively: once, few, many, or a class where the clone is expanded.

CDR3nt	CDR3aa	v_gene	abundance	len	d_gene	j_gene
TGTGCCAGCAGCGTAGTCCACGCGGGCGTTCGCCGGGACAACCAAAAATCCTACGAGCAGTACTTC	CASSVVHAGVRRDNQKSYEQYF	TRBV9	-	22	-	TRBJ2-7
TGTGCCAGCAGCCTGGGACAGACTAATGAAAAACTGTTTTTT	CASSLGQTNEKLFF	TRBV7-9	-	14	TRBD1	TRBJ1-4
TGCAGTGCTCCTAGTAACACTGAAGCTTTCTTT	CSAPSNTEAFF	TRBV20-1	few	11	-	TRBJ1-1
TGTGCCAGCAGCCTCTCTGGGGCCAACGTCCTGACTTTC	CASSLSGANVLTF	TRBV11-3	few	13	-	TRBJ2-6
TGCGCCAGCAGCCTAGGGGGGGGATCGGGCAATCAGCCCCAGCATTTT	CASSLGGGSGNQPQHF	TRBV4-1	few	16	-	TRBJ1-5
TGTGCCAGCAACTCGCGCGGGGTCCAAGAGACCCAGTACTTC	CASNSRGVQETQYF	TRBV5-4	-	14	-	TRBJ2-5
TGCGCCAGCAGCCAAGAGTCCTCACGGGGGGATACGCAGTATTTT	CASSQESSRGDTQYF	TRBV4-3	-	15	-	TRBJ2-3
TGCGCCAGCAGCCTCCTAGCGGGAGGAGGAACCGGGGAGCTGTTTTTT	CASSLLAGGGTGELFF	TRBV5-1	few	16	TRBD2	TRBJ2-2
TGTGCCAGCAGCTTGGCGGGGCGGGGGAGGCTATCTGGGGCCAACGTCCTGACTTTC	CASSLAGRGRLSGANVLTF	TRBV7-6	-	19	TRBD2	TRBJ2-6
TGTGCCAGCAGCCAGGGGAGAGTAGACTACGAGCAGTACTTC	CASSQGRVDYEQYF	TRBV11-2	-	14	-	TRBJ2-7
TGTGCCAGCTCACCCGTCCTGAGAGTCAACACCGGGGAGCTGTTTTTT	CASSPVLRVNTGELFF	TRBV18	-	16	-	TRBJ2-2
TGTGCCAGCAGCATCCCCGGGTCTAACTATGGCTACACCTTC	CASSIPGSNYGYTF	TRBV5-4	-	14	-	TRBJ1-2
TGCGCCAGCAGCTTGGTAGCGGGGGCTAACACCGGGGAGCTGTTTTTT	CASSLVAGANTGELFF	TRBV5-1	-	16	TRBD2	TRBJ2-2
TGTGCCAGCGGCGGACAGGGTATAGATACGCAGTATTTT	CASGGQGIDTQYF	TRBV6-5	few	13	TRBD1	TRBJ2-3
TGTGCCATCAGTGGTGACTTTGGTGGGAATCAGCCCCAGCATTTT	CAISGDFGGNQPQHF	TRBV10-3	once	15	-	TRBJ1-5
TGTGCCAGCAGCGAGGGGGGGCTGCGGGCCCTGGGGGATACGCAGTATTTT	CASSEGGLRALGDTQYF	TRBV9	-	17	-	TRBJ2-3
TGTGCCAGCAGCTTCCTGGGGGCGGCGAACGAGCAGTACTTC	CASSFLGAANEQYF	TRBV6-1	-	14	-	TRBJ2-7
TGTGCCAGCAGCCAAGCGGGGGGGCCTCTCGGCGAGCAGTACTTC	CASSQAGGPLGEQYF	TRBV14	-	15	TRBD2	TRBJ2-7
TGCGCCAGCAGCCAAGAAGTTCTCAGGGAAAAACTGTTTTTT	CASSQEVLREKLFF	TRBV4-1	-	14	-	TRBJ1-4
TGTGCCAGCAGCTCCGGACTAGCGAGCCCTGGCGAGCAGTACTTC	CASSSGLASPGEQYF	TRBV9	-	15	TRBD2	TRBJ2-7
TGTGCCAGCAGTGGACAGTCCTACGAGCAGTACTTC	CASSGQSYEQYF	TRBV2	few	12	-	TRBJ2-7
TGTGCCAGTAACAGGGTGCCCACAGATACGCAGTATTTT	CASNRVPTDTQYF	TRBV19	-	13	-	TRBJ2-3
TGCGCCAGCAGCTCCCACCAGCGGGATCCCTCCTACGAGCAGTACTTC	CASSSHQRDPSYEQYF	TRBV5-1	-	16	TRBD2	TRBJ2-7
TGTGCCAGCAGCGTACAGGGATTGGAAGAGACCCAGTACTTC	CASSVQGLEETQYF	TRBV9	-	14	-	TRBJ2-5
TGTGCCAGCAGCTCAAACACGAGGGGCTACACCTTC	CASSSNTRGYTF	TRBV7-9	-	12	-	TRBJ1-2
TGCGCCAGCAGCCAGGGACCAGGACAGGGGGAAGAGACCCAGTACTTC	CASSQGPGQGEETQYF	TRBV4-1	few	16	TRBD1	TRBJ2-5
TGTGCCAGCAGTTCTACGGGGGGACAAGAGACCCAGTACTTC	CASSSTGGQETQYF	TRBV5-4	-	14	TRBD2	TRBJ2-5
TGTGCCAGCAGCGTAGGGACAGTTAATCAGCCCCAGCATTTT	CASSVGTVNQPQHF	TRBV2	-	14	TRBD1	TRBJ1-5
TGCGCCAGCAGCCCGACCCCAGGTAGCAATCAGCCCCAGCATTTT	CASSPTPGSNQPQHF	TRBV5-1	-	15	-	TRBJ1-5
TGTGCCAGCAGCTTATCCGGGGATTTCTACGAGCAGTACTTC	CASSLSGDFYEQYF	TRBV7-8	-	14	-	TRBJ2-7
TGTGCCTGGAGTGAGGGGTTCTCCTACGAGCAGTACTTC	CAWSEGFSYEQYF	TRBV30	few	13	-	TRBJ2-7
TGTGCCAGTGCCAGGGTTTCCGGGGAGCTGTTTTTT	CASARVSGELFF	TRBV19	-	12	-	TRBJ2-2
TGTGCCTGCCCACCCACAGGGACTAGCGGCCCAAACAATGAGCAGTTCTTC	CACPPTGTSGPNNEQFF	TRBV30	-	17	TRBD2	TRBJ2-1
TGTGCCAGCAGCCTTACAGGGGGGGGCTACACCTTC	CASSLTGGGYTF	TRBV6-5	-	12	TRBD1	TRBJ1-2
TGTGCCAGCAGCCAATTCTATATAGACCGAGGGAACATTCAGTACTTC	CASSQFYIDRGNIQYF	TRBV11-2	-	16	-	TRBJ2-4
TGTGCCAGCAGTTTCTTCAGGGGGCCGTCCGAAAAACTGTTTTTT	CASSFFRGPSEKLFF	TRBV28	-	15	TRBD1	TRBJ1-4
TGTGCCAGCAGCTTATCGGGGGGGCCCTATGAGCAGTTCTTC	CASSLSGGPYEQFF	TRBV7-6	-	14	TRBD2	TRBJ2-1
TGTGCCTGGAGTACGAACAGTCGGGAAAAACTGTTTTTT	CAWSTNSREKLFF	TRBV30	-	13	-	TRBJ1-4
TGTGCCAGTAGTATAGCGGGAGGGGACAATGAGCAGTTCTTC	CASSIAGGDNEQFF	TRBV19	few	14	TRBD2	TRBJ2-1
TGCAGCGTCGCCAAACTTATGTCTCGTGAGCAGTTCTTC	CSVAKLMSREQFF	TRBV29-1	-	13	-	TRBJ2-1
TGTGCCAGCAGCCAACGGGTGGATATGAACACTGAAGCTTTCTTT	CASSQRVDMNTEAFF	TRBV4-2	-	15	-	TRBJ1-1
TGTGCCTGGACTAGACAGGGGCCAAACACTGAAGCTTTCTTT	CAWTRQGPNTEAFF	TRBV30	-	14	TRBD1	TRBJ1-1
TGCGCCAGCAGACCTACCCTCTCTGGGGCCAACGTCCTGACTTTC	CASRPTLSGANVLTF	TRBV5-1	few	15	-	TRBJ2-6
TGTGCCAGCAGCCAAGACGGACTAGCCGGGGAGCTGTTTTTT	CASSQDGLAGELFF	TRBV4-2	-	14	TRBD2	TRBJ2-2
TGTGCCTGGAGTTCGGACAGGTTCGAGCAGTACTTC	CAWSSDRFEQYF	TRBV30	-	12	TRBD1	TRBJ2-7
TGTGCCAGCAGTGAAAGAGGGACATATTCACCCCTCCACTTT	CASSERGTYSPLHF	TRBV6-1	-	14	-	TRBJ1-6
TGCGCCAGCAGTGAGGCTAGCGGGTCCTACTACGAGCAGTACTTC	CASSEASGSYYEQYF	TRBV10-2	-	15	TRBD2	TRBJ2-7
TGTGCCAGCAGTGTGGGAGGCCTCCCCTACGAGCAGTACTTC	CASSVGGLPYEQYF	TRBV27	-	14	-	TRBJ2-7
TGTGCCAGCAGCGGAGACTCAGGGGAGCTGTTTTTT	CASSGDSGELFF	TRBV9	-	12	-	TRBJ2-2
TGCGCCAGCAGCGCCGTACAGGGGGTTAGGAATGAGCAGTTCTTC	CASSAVQGVRNEQFF	TRBV5-1	-	15	TRBD1	TRBJ2-1
TGCGCCAGCAGCTCCGTCGTTTTGAACACTGAAGCTTTCTTT	CASSSVVLNTEAFF	TRBV5-1	-	14	-	TRBJ1-1
TGCGCCAGCGGCTCCCGGACAGGCGACACTGAAGCTTTCTTT	CASGSRTGDTEAFF	TRBV4-1	-	14	TRBD1	TRBJ1-1
TGTGCCACCAGCGCCAGGGGGAGCGGGAGGCCGGGGGACGAGCAGTACTTC	CATSARGSGRPGDEQYF	TRBV15	-	17	TRBD2	TRBJ2-7
TGTTCCAGCAGCTCGCCCACAGGGGGAGTATTCCTGGTCGCTGAAGCTTTCTTT	CSSSSPTGGVFLVAEAFF	TRBV7-9	-	18	TRBD1	TRBJ1-1
TGTGCCAGCAGCTTAGAGCGGGACGAGCAGTACTTC	CASSLERDEQYF	TRBV7-8	-	12	-	TRBJ2-7
TGTGCCAGCAGCCCCCCGCGGGAGTTGTGGAGCGAGCAGTACTTC	CASSPPRELWSEQYF	TRBV6-6	once	15	TRBD2	TRBJ2-7
TGTGCCAGCAGCTCCGGGACAGGGAGTCTCGCAGATACGCAGTATTTT	CASSSGTGSLADTQYF	TRBV7-9	-	16	TRBD1	TRBJ2-3
TGTGCCAGCAGCTTGGGCGGGAGGAGTTATGGCTACACCTTC	CASSLGGRSYGYTF	TRBV5-4	-	14	-	TRBJ1-2